The entry that follows covers one TCR beta chain sequence. The target antigen is unknown. A clone one base away is much larger, so this may be a read error. These data originate in a study of T cell repertoires in cytomegalovirus infection. Study information: Indications of both CMV infection and matching HLA type were provided by public TCR beta signatures. Study-level findings and limits: Summed frequency of shared TCR beta families picked out CMV carriers who also had the relevant HLA.

TCRdb itself ran the reads through MiXCR, one entry per CDR3 protein. The sample lists roughly 190,000 distinct CDR3 sequences; roughly 9.8% were seen once. The V gene's germline CDR1 is MDHEN and CDR2 SYDVKM. This CDR3 region has 12 residues. This TCR was sampled from a human donor in good health (CMV status not recorded). Some clones in this sample may be carry-over from other donors' samples. Input material: PBMCs. The chain is built from TRBV28 and TRBJ2-7; D uncertain. The CDR3 protein is CASSLTRYELYF. In nucleotides, the CDR3 is TGTGCCAGCAGTTTGACAAGATACGAGCTGTACTTC.